This section outlines one T cell receptor beta chain sequence together with its context. Its cognate antigen is unknown. Looked up from germline, CDR1 is LNHNV and CDR2 is YYDKDF (reference sequence). The CDR3 loop spans 12 amino acids. With V trimmed by 0 bases and J by 9 bases, 2 bases remained unmatched. This specimen belongs to a study of cytomegalovirus exposure and HLA in healthy donors. General study points: One cluster of highly shared sequence variants probably arose as a sequencing artifact.

PCR used 60 Vbeta primers and 13 Jbeta primers. Produced via immunoSEQ multiplex PCR; TCRdb's table is partial and in-frame only. The top ten clones hold around 2% of a sample with tens of thousands of clones, about two thirds of them seen once. Specimen: PBMCs. The rearrangement joins TRBV15 to TRBJ2-7; 7 nucleotides line up with TRBD2. This sequence originates from a human donor in good health. The CDR3 DNA reads as TGTGCCACCAGCAGAGATTGGGGGGGGCAGTACTTC. Translated: CATSRDWGGQYF. The full variable domain, in which reference TRBV15 and TRBJ2-7 provide the parts outside the CDR3, is DAMVIQNPRYQVTQFGKPVTLSCSQTLNHNVMYWYQQKSSQAPKLLFHYYDKDFNNEADTPDNFQSRRPNTSFCFLDIRSPGLGDTAMYLCATSRDWGGQYFGPGTRLTVT.